Below, one TCR beta chain is given with its context. Its recognized antigen is unknown. No much larger clonotype is one base removed from it; base qualities were not supplied. These data come from a study of blood T cell repertoires in COVID-19 (dated by TCRdb to about 2020). Context from the whole study: Collaborator samples came from the United States, Italy and Spain and covered acute and convalescent phases of COVID-19. Samples came from the ongoing ImmuneRACE study (first 160 participants) plus 1,254 subjects from 6 global collaborators. Subjects who had been exposed to COVID-19, were actively infected with it, or had recovered from it provided the deeply sampled blood TCRbeta repertoires that made up the dataset. Where available, HLA class I and class II types were obtained from metadata supplied by the sample provider rather than from assay-based typing. A de-identified subject ID, COVID-19 status, age in years and sex were almost always included in the sample metadata. The material from the prospective study consisted of cDNA or gDNA derived from T cells, B-cell-depleted T cells, or PBMCs. A freely available public database, intended as a resource for researchers studying the immune response to SARS-CoV-2, is where the repertoires were released. The research as a whole found: Clinical and demographic metadata were provided uncurated, with the amount varying by source and participant.

Participants in the prospective study were aged roughly 18 to 100 years, lived in 20 to 30 United States geographic areas, and enrolled through a virtual design. To assign participants to cohorts, the prospective study relied on clinical history that participants themselves reported in a screening survey and a study questionnaire. For ImmuneRACE Cohort 3, a participant was defined as recovered based on two consecutive negative NP/OP PCR tests, clearance by a healthcare professional, or resolution of symptoms. In the prospective study, mobile phlebotomists collected whole blood, serum and a nasopharyngeal or oropharyngeal swab from each participant. Prospective study participants could optionally give additional blood draws and questionnaires over a 2-month period. Before DNA extraction, prospective study blood samples were shipped either frozen or at room temperature. TCRbeta CDR3 regions were amplified from genomic DNA using the immunoSEQ Assay, a bias-controlled multiplex PCR. In the source study's methods: Nucleated cell counts per sample were estimated from amplification of reference gene primers within the assay. To quantify the absolute abundance of each unique TCRbeta CDR3 rearrangement, sequence reads were collapsed and filtered. For each sample, productive Simpson clonality was calculated as the square root of Simpson's diversity index over productive rearrangements. What TCRdb holds here is the immuneACCESS table cut down to in-frame rearrangements. Part of the clones is not present; checked against another copy, under half of the missing clones reflect an unresolved V gene, and the others are unexplained. V, J and clone size were drawn from that table, and D and trimming were deduced from the DNA. This sample has roughly 320,000 clones in its table, and about nine tenths of those were observed once. The ten largest account for 4% to 5% of the sample.

V sheds 0 bases and J sheds 3 bases, leaving 17 bases between their ends. Spanning cysteine to phenylalanine, the CDR3 consists of 17 amino acids. Only the CDR3 part of the read is kept: 51 bases, read in frame from the first base. CDR1 and CDR2 (SGHRS, YFSETQ) derive from the germline V gene. This sequence was found in a man aged 25-45 years who had recovered from COVID-19. Sequenced sample: PBMCs or T cells enriched from blood (not recorded which). The rearranged segments are TRBV5-1 and TRBJ2-3; TRBD2 could be the D gene, as 5 bases match. The CDR3 is CASSLDEAGLGTDTQYF. The base sequence is TGCGCCAGCAGCTTGGATGAGGCGGGCCTCGGGACAGATACGCAGTATTTT. Where the CDR3 stops, the reference TRBV5-1 and TRBJ2-3 genes take over; the full variable domain is KAGVTQTPRYLIKTRGQQVTLSCSPISGHRSVSWYQQTPGQGLQFLFEYFSETQRNKGNFPGRFSGRQFSNSRSEMNVSTLELGDSALYLCASSLDEAGLGTDTQYFGPGTRLTVL.